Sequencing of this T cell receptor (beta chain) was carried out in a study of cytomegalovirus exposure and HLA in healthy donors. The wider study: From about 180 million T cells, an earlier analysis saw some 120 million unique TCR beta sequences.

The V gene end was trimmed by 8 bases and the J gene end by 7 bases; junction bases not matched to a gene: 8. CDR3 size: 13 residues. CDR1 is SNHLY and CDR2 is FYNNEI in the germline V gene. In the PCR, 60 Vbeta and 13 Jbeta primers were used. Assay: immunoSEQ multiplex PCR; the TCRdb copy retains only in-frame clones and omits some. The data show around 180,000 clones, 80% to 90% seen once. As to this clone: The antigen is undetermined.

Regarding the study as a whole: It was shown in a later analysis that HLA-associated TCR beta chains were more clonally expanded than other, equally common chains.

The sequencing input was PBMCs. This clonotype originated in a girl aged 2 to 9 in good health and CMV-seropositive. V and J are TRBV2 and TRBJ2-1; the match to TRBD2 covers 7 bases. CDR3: CASGGDLGNEQFF. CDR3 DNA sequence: TGTGCCAGCGGGGGGGACTTGGGGAATGAGCAGTTCTTC.